This T cell receptor beta chain was captured by sequencing in a study of shared clonotypes between healthy human individuals. In the authors' methods: ImmunoSEQ sequences covered only the junction and lacked quality scores; filtering therefore differed. The protocol was immunoSEQ multiplex PCR, while the TCRdb copy is restricted to in-frame clones and leaves out a portion. The DNA was the basis for D and trimming; V, J and clone size are from that table. The repertoire holds roughly 720,000 clones, with less than 95% as singletons. Whole-study findings and limits: Represented diversity (both genetic and exposure-history) was limited by the small number of donors.

Points on this clone: Its target is unknown.

The CDR3 has 14 amino acids. The germline CDR1 and CDR2 sequences are LNHDA and SQIVND (reference sequence). The trim removed 5 bases at V and 3 bases at J, leaving 3 bases unmatched. Donors were Caucasian adults residing in Nashville, Tennessee, USA. Specimen: memory CD8+ T cells from PBMCs. Described subset: CD45RO+ cells pooled with CCR7-negative TemRA cells. The chain recombines TRBV19 with TRBJ2-7; TRBD2 matches 11 bases. The TCR sequence derives from a man younger than 35 in good health. Some clones in this sample may be carry-over from other donors' samples. The CDR3 loop is CASSLLAGGYEQYF. For the CDR3, the DNA is TGTGCCAGTAGTCTTCTAGCGGGGGGCTACGAGCAGTACTTC.